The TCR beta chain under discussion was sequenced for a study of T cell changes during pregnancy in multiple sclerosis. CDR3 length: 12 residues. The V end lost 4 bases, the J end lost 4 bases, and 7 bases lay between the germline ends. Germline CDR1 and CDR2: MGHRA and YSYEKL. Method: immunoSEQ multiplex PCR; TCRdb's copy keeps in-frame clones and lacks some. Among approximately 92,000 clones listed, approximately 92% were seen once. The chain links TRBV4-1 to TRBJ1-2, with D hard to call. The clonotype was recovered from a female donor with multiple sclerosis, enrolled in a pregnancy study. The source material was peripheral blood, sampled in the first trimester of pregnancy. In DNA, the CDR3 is TGCGCCAGCAGCCGTTCAGGCTATGGCTACACCTTC. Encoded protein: CASSRSGYGYTF.